The present T cell receptor (beta chain) was sequenced within a study of cytomegalovirus exposure and HLA in healthy donors. Germline-derived CDR1 and CDR2 are LNHDA and SQIVND (reference sequence). V was shortened by 1 base and J by 4 bases, with 11 bases between the two germline ends. This CDR3 is built from 15 residues. Worth noting for this clone: Its specificity is unknown.

PCR employed 60 Vbeta and 13 Jbeta primers. The data were produced by immunoSEQ multiplex PCR, yet TCRdb's version contains in-frame clones alone and is incomplete. This table has some 130,000 clones, approximately 80% appearing once. Points from the study as a whole: V- and J-gene trimming of TCR beta was linked (in a later analysis) to a missense DCLRE1C variant.

The clonotype comes from a man aged 35-49 years in good health and CMV-seronegative. The source material was PBMCs. The chain carries TRBV19 and TRBJ1-3; D gene ambiguous. In nucleotides, the CDR3 is TGTGCCAGTAGTATAGTAGGAGGTATCGGAAACACCATATATTTT. Protein sequence: CASSIVGGIGNTIYF.